These 27 T cell receptor beta chains came from one sample sequenced in a study of blood T cell repertoires in COVID-19. Method: immunoSEQ multiplex PCR; TCRdb's copy keeps in-frame clones and lacks some. The data contain under 400,000 clones, more than 70% of them singletons. Sequenced sample: peripheral blood. Receptors were obtained from a woman aged 25 to 39 with COVID-19, enrolled during active disease.

The chain has TRBV19 and TRBJ1-4; D is perhaps TRBD1 (5 bases). The CDR3 extends over 15 amino acids. In germline, CDR1 is LNHDA, CDR2 SQIVND (reference sequence). V was shortened by 5 bases and J by 6 bases, with 16 bases between the two germline ends. The CDR3 nucleotides read TGTGCCAGTAGTCGGGGCGCGGGGTTTGATGAAAAACTGTTTTTT. This sequence encodes CASSRGAGFDEKLFF.

This chain uses TRBV21-1 with TRBJ2-1; the table assigns TRBD1, which was not confirmed against the DNA. TRBV21-1 is a recognized pseudogene. CDR3 length equals 16 residues. Here the CDR3 DNA reads TGTGCCAGCAGCGGTCGACACATAATCCCTTACAATGAGCAGTTCTTC. It is translated as CASSGRHIIPYNEQFF.

This sequence joins TRBV7-2 and TRBJ2-3; 7 bases match TRBD1. The trim removed 2 bases at V and 0 bases at J, leaving 2 bases unmatched. Germline values: CDR1 SGHTA, CDR2 FQGNSA. The CDR3 contains 15 residues. Here the CDR3 reads CASSLMTGSTDTQYF. The CDR3 region has the DNA TGTGCCAGCAGCTTAATGACAGGGAGCACAGATACGCAGTATTTT.

The rearrangement uses TRBV7-8 and TRBJ2-7, with no clear D. The CDR3 length is 16 residues. Germline CDR1 is SGHVS and CDR2 is FQNEAQ. Trimming left V 5 bases short and J 0 bases short, with 17 bases between. The CDR3 protein is CASSTLVETSSYEQYF. The CDR3 bases are TGTGCCAGCAGCACTCTTGTGGAGACCAGCTCCTACGAGCAGTACTTC.

This sequence joins TRBV6-5 and TRBJ2-2; D is unresolved. Trimming left V 6 bases short and J 7 bases short, with 9 bases between. The CDR3 loop spans 12 amino acids. CDR1 and CDR2 from the germline V gene are MNHEY and SVGAGI. In DNA form, the CDR3 reads TGTGCCAGCAGCACAACGGGCGGGGAGCTGTTTTTT. This translates into CASSTTGGELFF.

The rearrangement links TRBV30 to TRBJ2-1; D is perhaps TRBD1 (6 bases). The germline V gene has CDR1 GTSNPN and CDR2 SVGIG (reference sequence). This CDR3 is 14 amino acids long. V was shortened by 2 bases and J by 6 bases, with 14 bases between the two germline ends. The CDR3 is CAWSRGGTSNEQFF. DNA of the CDR3: TGTGCCTGGAGTCGAGGGGGAACTTCCAATGAGCAGTTCTTC. The entire variable domain, with the rest obtained from reference TRBV30 and TRBJ2-1, is as follows: SQTIHQWPATLVQPVGSPLSLECTVEGTSNPNLYWYRQAAGRGLQLLFYSVGIGQISSEVPQNLSASRPQDRQFILSSKKLLLSDSGFYLCAWSRGGTSNEQFFGPGTRLTVL.

The J gene is TRBJ1-1, the V gene TRBV25-1; TRBD1 might be the D (5 bases). The CDR3 contains 16 residues. Trimming shortened V by 4 bases and J by 1 base, and 16 bases separated the two germline ends. CDR1 is MGHDK and CDR2 is SYGVNS in the germline V gene. The CDR3 is CASSGRTLKRNTEAFF. DNA for the CDR3: TGTGCCAGCAGTGGACGGACATTGAAGCGGAACACTGAAGCTTTCTTT. Full variable domain (missing parts from reference TRBV25-1 and TRBJ1-1): EADIYQTPRYLVIGTGKKITLECSQTMGHDKMYWYQQDPGMELHLIHYSYGVNSTEKGDLSSESTVSRIRTEHFPLTLESARPSHTSQYLCASSGRTLKRNTEAFFGQGTRLTVV.

DNA for the CDR3: TGTGCCAGCAGACTAGCGGGGATCCCAGAGACCCAGTACTTC. Translating gives CASRLAGIPETQYF. The chain combines TRBV7-2 with TRBJ2-5; 10 nucleotides match TRBD2. Germline assignment: CDR1 SGHTA and CDR2 FQGNSA. The J segment lost 4 bases and the V segment lost 6 bases, leaving 5 bases of the junction unmatched. CDR3 length equals 14 residues. Variable domain in full (rest from reference TRBV7-2 and TRBJ2-5): GAGVSQSPSNKVTEKGKDVELRCDPISGHTALYWYRQSLGQGLEFLIYFQGNSAPDKSGLPSDRFSAERTGGSVSTLTIQRTQQEDSAVYLCASRLAGIPETQYFGPGTRLLVL.

V is TRBV6-1 and J is TRBJ1-4, with 9 bases that match TRBD1. The ends lost 0 bases at V and 8 bases at J; junction bases unmatched: 4. The germline gives CDR1 MNHNS, CDR2 SASEGT. CDR3 length: 15 amino acids. The CDR3 coding sequence is TGTGCCAGCAGTGAAGCCGGGACAGGGCAGGAAAAACTGTTTTTT. It is translated as CASSEAGTGQEKLFF.

The V gene is TRBV25-1, the J gene TRBJ1-2, with TRBD1 matching 7 bases. Germline CDR1 reads MGHDK; CDR2 reads SYGVNS. The CDR3 runs to 14 residues. Trimming cost V 7 bases and J 7 bases; bases outside gene matches: 12. CDR3 DNA: TGTGCCAGCAAAGTTTCAGGGCAGGGGGGTGGCTACACCTTC. This codes for CASKVSGQGGGYTF.

The genes are TRBV3-1 (or the pseudogene TRBV3-2) and TRBJ2-1, with D maybe TRBD1 (6 bases). V was clipped by 3 bases and J by 5 bases, with 20 bases between them. Per germline, CDR1 LGHDT and CDR2 YNNKEL (reference sequence). The CDR3 sequence is 17 residues long. This CDR3 is CASSQGLLVGANNEQFF. The CDR3 DNA follows: TGTGCCAGCAGCCAGGGCCTCTTGGTGGGGGCCAACAATGAGCAGTTCTTC.

The chain has TRBV2 and TRBJ2-7; tentative D call: TRBD2 (5 bases). The CDR3 runs 13 residues. From germline, CDR1 is SNHLY and CDR2 FYNNEI. Trimming removed 1 base from V and 3 bases from J, with 7 bases in between. Here the CDR3 reads CASSEGGFYEQYV. Written as DNA, the CDR3 is TGTGCCAGCAGTGAAGGAGGGTTCTACGAGCAGTACGTC.

The chain is built from TRBV6-5 and TRBJ1-4; D unclear. The CDR3 has 15 residues. Germline values: CDR1 MNHEY, CDR2 SVGAGI. V dropped 5 bases and J dropped 0 bases, with 10 bases sitting between them. The CDR3 DNA is TGTGCCAGCAGTCTTATATCCGCAACTAATGAAAAACTGTTTTTT. This sequence encodes CASSLISATNEKLFF.

The chain has TRBV4-2 and TRBJ2-1; 8 bases agree with TRBD2. The CDR3 runs to 14 residues. Germline lookup yields CDR1 LGHNA and CDR2 YNFKEQ. Trimming took 8 bases from V and 5 from J; bases not matched to a gene: 8. The DNA for the CDR3 is TGTGCCAGCCGGTCGGGGGGGGCCGACAATGAGCAGTTCTTC. This codes for CASRSGGADNEQFF.

The rearrangement joins TRBV19 to TRBJ1-1; weak D call: TRBD1 (5 bases). Germline CDR1 is LNHDA and CDR2 is SQIVND (reference sequence). V lost 4 bases and J 5 bases, leaving 14 bases between the germline ends. This CDR3 is built from 14 residues. The CDR3 sequence: CASSTGHLGTEAFF. The CDR3 DNA reads TGTGCCAGTAGTACAGGACATTTGGGGACTGAAGCTTTCTTT.

The chain couples TRBV11-3 to TRBJ2-3; 10 bases map to TRBD2. V trimming: 3 bases; J trimming: 0 bases; junction bases outside the gene matches: 6. This CDR3 is 17 amino acids long. Germline V CDR1 and CDR2: SGHNT, YENEEA. The CDR3 bases are TGTGCCAGCAGCTTTAGCGGGGGGCCTACTAGCACAGATACGCAGTATTTT. Protein product: CASSFSGGPTSTDTQYF.

This chain uses TRBV7-9 with TRBJ2-1; unclear D gene. V lost 1 base and J 2 bases, leaving 9 bases between the germline ends. This CDR3 is 15 amino acids long. The germline CDR1 and CDR2 sequences are SEHNR and FQNEAQ (reference sequence). The CDR3 nucleotides read TGTGCCAGCAGCTTAGGCGGCACCACCTACAATGAGCAGTTCTTC. Translated: CASSLGGTTYNEQFF.

The chain has TRBV10-3 and TRBJ1-1, with 7 bases matching TRBD1. Trimming took 6 bases from V and 9 from J; bases not matched to a gene: 7. CDR3 length: 12 residues. Germline assignment: CDR1 ENHRY and CDR2 SYGVKD. The CDR3 region is CAISLQGKQAFF. CDR3 in DNA: TGTGCCATCAGCCTACAGGGGAAGCAAGCTTTCTTT.

The rearrangement links TRBV7-8 to TRBJ2-1; maybe TRBD1 (6 bases). Germline assignment: CDR1 SGHVS and CDR2 FQNEAQ. The CDR3 contains 16 residues. V lost 4 bases and J 4 bases, leaving 17 bases between the germline ends. DNA for the CDR3: TGTGCCAGCAGCTCCAGAACAGGGAACCAATACAATGAGCAGTTCTTC. This sequence encodes CASSSRTGNQYNEQFF.

This clone has only one observation. The J gene is TRBJ2-3, the V gene TRBV2, with 15 bases matching TRBD2. In germline, CDR1 is SNHLY, CDR2 FYNNEI. J was trimmed by 5 bases and V by 4 bases; bases with no gene match: 7. The CDR3 has 17 amino acids. The chain's CDR3 is CASSVKPGLAGGDTQYF. In DNA, the CDR3 is TGTGCCAGCAGTGTTAAGCCGGGACTAGCGGGGGGAGATACGCAGTATTTT.

Comment on this clone: Sequence at one end of the junction differs from germline and may be a read error. V and J are TRBV18 and TRBJ2-2; D is possibly TRBD2 (5 bases). From germline, CDR1 is KGHSH and CDR2 LQKENI. The CDR3 spans 13 residues. CDR3 sequence (DNA): TGTGCCAGCTCACCACTTAACACCGGGGAGCTGCTTTTT. Amino acid sequence: CASSPLNTGELLF.

This clone was seen just once. The V gene is TRBV14, the J gene TRBJ1-4; maybe TRBD1 (5 bases). CDR1 is SGHDN, CDR2 FVKESK, per germline. The CDR3 has 15 amino acids. Between the trimmed V and J ends, which lost 2 bases and 7 bases, there was a span of 14 bases. CDR3 DNA: TGTGCCAGCAGCCAACAGGGAAAAAGTCTTGAAAAACTGTTTTTT. It codes for CASSQQGKSLEKLFF.

This chain uses TRBV5-6 with TRBJ1-2; no definite D call. Per germline, CDR1 SGHDT and CDR2 YYEEEE. This CDR3 comprises 16 residues. Between the trimmed V and J ends, which lost 1 base and 6 bases, there was a span of 19 bases. The CDR3 sequence: CASSLRGGIRSDGYTF. The DNA for the CDR3 is TGTGCCAGCAGCTTGCGGGGAGGGATAAGATCGGATGGCTACACCTTC.

This chain connects TRBV15 to TRBJ2-3, with a tentative D call TRBD2 (5 bases). The CDR3 totals 12 residues. V lost 8 bases to trimming and J lost 2 bases, with 8 bases between them. Per the germline V gene, CDR1 is LNHNV and CDR2 is YYDKDF (reference sequence). This CDR3 is CATEGDTDTQYF. In DNA, the CDR3 is TGTGCCACCGAGGGCGACACAGATACGCAGTATTTT.

V and J are TRBV11-1 and TRBJ2-1, with a tentative D call TRBD2 (7 bases). The CDR3 has 15 residues. V was clipped by 1 base and J by 4 bases, with 11 bases between them. Per the germline V gene, CDR1 is SGHAT and CDR2 is FQDESV (reference sequence). DNA of the CDR3: TGTGCCAGCAGCTTAGTCCGGGGGGCTTACAATGAGCAGTTCTTC. Protein sequence: CASSLVRGAYNEQFF.

This chain connects TRBV5-6 to TRBJ2-7; D is unclear. V gave up 0 bases and J gave up 0 bases, with 10 bases separating them. Germline CDR1 and CDR2: SGHDT and YYEEEE. CDR3 length equals 15 residues. The CDR3 loop is CASSLGRSGSYEQYF. In nucleotides, the CDR3 is TGTGCCAGCAGCTTGGGCAGGTCCGGCTCCTACGAGCAGTACTTC.

V usage is TRBV7-9 and J usage is TRBJ2-1; D may be TRBD2 (6 bases). This CDR3 contains 17 residues. Germline V gene lookup returns CDR1 SEHNR and CDR2 FQNEAQ (reference sequence). Trimming removed 8 bases at V and 7 bases at J, with 27 bases between. Here the CDR3 DNA reads TGTGCCAGCCACCACTTATCCGGGAGCCTAACGGGGAATGAGCAGTTCTTC. Translated: CASHHLSGSLTGNEQFF.